The 28 T cell receptor beta chains below were found in one sample sequenced in a study of T cells in Graves' hyperthyroidism and ophthalmopathy. Amplification targeted TCR beta CDR3 regions from RNA transcripts. HTBI primers were used for first-round RT-PCR of the TCR CDR3. A single record per CDR3 protein comes from TCRdb applying MiXCR to the multiplex PCR reads. Among approximately 700,000 distinct CDR3 sequences, about 45% were seen once, and the ten largest hold less than 9%. The specimen sequenced was peripheral blood or thyroid tissue (not recorded which). These receptors were taken from an adult man with Graves' disease, either hyperthyroidism or ophthalmopathy (not recorded which).

The V gene is TRBV7-9, the J gene TRBJ2-2; D is possibly TRBD2 (6 bases). V was shortened by 5 bases and J by 4 bases, with 23 bases between the two germline ends. This CDR3 comprises 18 residues. From germline, CDR1 is SEHNR and CDR2 FQNEAQ (reference sequence). The CDR3 here is CASSRPGLGQGATGELFF. CDR3 sequence (DNA): TGTGCCAGCAGCCGACCGGGACTCGGCCAAGGGGCCACCGGGGAGCTGTTTTTT. Full variable domain (outside the CDR3, taken from reference TRBV7-9 and TRBJ2-2): DTGVSQNPRHKITKRGQNVTFRCDPISEHNRLYWYRQTLGQGPEFLTYFQNEAQLEKSRLLSDRFSAERPKGSFSTLEIQRTEQGDSAMYLCASSRPGLGQGATGELFFGEGSRLTVL.

A few counts support this clonotype. This clone may be a read error of a much larger clone one base away. The chain employs TRBV5-1 and TRBJ1-1; D remains ambiguous. The germline V gene has CDR1 SGHRS and CDR2 YFSETQ. With 0 bases removed from V and 2 bases from J, the gap between germline ends came to 14 bases. The CDR3 covers 16 residues. The CDR3 region is CASSLGTEAGNTEAFF. CDR3 DNA sequence: TGCGCCAGCAGCTTGGGAACAGAGGCGGGAAACACTGAAGCTTTCTTT.

The gene calls are TRBV7-2 and TRBJ2-2, with D possibly matching TRBD2 (6 bases). Trimming pared 5 bases from V and 4 bases from J, leaving 11 bases between. CDR1 and CDR2 (germline): SGHTA, FQGNSA. This CDR3 has 14 residues. The CDR3 DNA is TGTGCCAGCAGCCCGACTAGGGTCACCGGGGAGCTGTTTTTT. It encodes CASSPTRVTGELFF.

The chain recombines TRBV2 with TRBJ1-2; D is unclear. V was pared by 5 bases and J by 3 bases, with 13 bases between. Germline values: CDR1 SNHLY, CDR2 FYNNEI. This CDR3 comprises 14 residues. The CDR3 nucleotides read TGTGCCAGCAGTAAAACCGGGATACACTATGGCTACACCTTC. This translates into CASSKTGIHYGYTF. Based on the CDR3 plus reference TRBV2 and TRBJ1-2, the full variable domain is EPEVTQTPSHQVTQMGQEVILRCVPISNHLYFYWYRQILGQKVEFLVSFYNNEISEKSEIFDDQFSVERPDGSNFTLKIRSTKLEDSAMYFCASSKTGIHYGYTFGSGTRLTVV.

The genes are TRBV20-1 and TRBJ2-5, with 10 positions matching TRBD2. Looked up from germline, CDR1 is DFQATT and CDR2 is SNEGSKA (reference sequence). The CDR3 length is 17 residues. V lost 1 base and J lost 0; bases outside the gene matches: 8. The CDR3 DNA is TGCAGTGCTAGAGTGCTATCTAGCGGGGGTCACCAAGAGACCCAGTACTTC. Residues: CSARVLSSGGHQETQYF.

The V and J genes are TRBV10-2 and TRBJ1-1; D call uncertain. Germline-derived CDR1 and CDR2 are WSHSY and SAAADI. V was cut by 5 bases and J by 1 base, with 14 bases left in between. This CDR3 has 15 residues. CDR3 in amino acids: CASSRAADSNTEAFF. In DNA form, the CDR3 reads TGCGCCAGCAGTAGGGCAGCGGATTCGAACACTGAAGCTTTCTTT.

The rearrangement links TRBV12-3 or TRBV12-4 to TRBJ1-1; TRBD1 matches 7 bases. The CDR3 consists of 14 residues. The ends lost 6 bases at V and 6 bases at J; junction bases unmatched: 10. The CDR3 protein is CASSKTRQGAEAFF. In DNA, the CDR3 is TGTGCCAGCAGCAAAACCCGACAGGGCGCTGAAGCTTTCTTT.

This clonotype was seen a few times. The V and J genes are TRBV7-9 and TRBJ2-5; 7 bases match TRBD2. CDR3 length: 15 residues. Germline CDR1 reads SEHNR; CDR2 reads FQNEAQ (reference sequence). Trimming took 5 bases from V and 2 from J; bases not matched to a gene: 8. CDR3 sequence: CASSGGGGGQETQYF. CDR3 nucleotide sequence: TGTGCCAGCAGCGGGGGGGGTGGGGGGCAAGAGACCCAGTACTTC.

V gene TRBV2 combines with J gene TRBJ1-1; D may be TRBD1 (5 bases). V shed 7 bases and J shed 6 bases, with 18 bases lying between them. Germline CDR1 is SNHLY and CDR2 is FYNNEI. The CDR3 sequence is 14 residues long. The CDR3 region is CASTVAWGLAEAFF. The CDR3 DNA sequence: TGTGCCAGCACAGTGGCATGGGGGTTGGCTGAAGCTTTCTTT.

At least ten counts were recorded for this clonotype. V gene TRBV29-1 combines with J gene TRBJ1-1, with TRBD1 identical over 9 bases. This CDR3 region has 13 residues. J gave up 5 bases and V 7 bases, and 8 bases lay outside the gene matches. CDR1 SQVTM and CDR2 ANQGSEA come from the germline V gene. The CDR3 loop is CSGGQGRGTEAFF. The CDR3 DNA sequence: TGCAGCGGAGGACAGGGGAGAGGGACTGAAGCTTTCTTT.

About this clonotype itself: It may be a read error: a sequence one base away is much more abundant. The chain couples TRBV7-2 to TRBJ1-1; 7 nucleotides agree with TRBD1. V lost 8 bases and J lost 0; bases outside the gene matches: 9. The CDR3 spans 15 residues. Germline lookup yields CDR1 SGHTA and CDR2 FQGNSA. CDR3 coding DNA: TGTGCCAGCGGCGTGACAGGGTCAGTGAACACTGAAGCTTTCTTT. Its translation is CASGVTGSVNTEAFF.

This clonotype came up many times. V and J are TRBV20-1 and TRBJ2-5; no definite D call. The CDR3 totals 12 residues. The germline V and J ends were trimmed by 7 bases and 5 bases, with 14 bases remaining between them. CDR1 DFQATT and CDR2 SNEGSKA come from the germline V gene (reference sequence). The CDR3 loop is CSVRPGGETQYF. The CDR3, as DNA: TGCAGTGTGAGGCCGGGTGGGGAGACCCAGTACTTC.

This clonotype was found many times. The V and J genes are TRBV24-1 and TRBJ2-7; 8 bases are a match to TRBD1. The CDR3 has 13 amino acids. V lost 2 bases to trimming and J lost 6 bases; unmatched junction nucleotides: 2. CDR1 is KGHDR and CDR2 is SFDVKD in the germline V gene. The CDR3 is CATSDSTGGEQYF. The CDR3 DNA sequence: TGTGCCACCAGTGATTCTACAGGGGGCGAGCAGTACTTC.

The CDR3 sequence is CASSLADRGSPLHF. In DNA form, the CDR3 reads TGTGCCAGCAGCTTAGCCGACAGGGGTTCACCCCTCCACTTT. The chain carries TRBV7-8 and TRBJ1-6, with 8 bases that match TRBD1. The CDR3 sequence is 14 residues long. The germline V gene encodes CDR1 SGHVS and CDR2 FQNEAQ. With V trimmed by 0 bases and J by 9 bases, 1 base remained unmatched.

The chain links TRBV6-2 or TRBV6-3 to TRBJ2-5; 8 bases line up with TRBD2. Germline-derived CDR1 and CDR2 are MNHEY and SVGEGT. The ends lost 9 bases at V and 2 bases at J; junction bases unmatched: 8. CDR3 size: 14 residues. The CDR3 loop reads CASRIKREQETQYF. The CDR3 bases are TGTGCCAGTAGAATAAAGCGGGAGCAAGAGACCCAGTACTTC.

This clonotype was observed a few times. This rearrangement joins TRBV9 to TRBJ1-2; possibly TRBD1 for D (5 bases). The V gene's germline CDR1 is SGDLS and CDR2 YYNGEE. This CDR3 spans 17 amino acids. V was shortened by 0 bases and J by 2 bases, with 17 bases between the two germline ends. The CDR3 spells CASSVEDWGDPNYGYTF. The CDR3 nucleotides read TGTGCCAGCAGCGTAGAGGATTGGGGGGATCCGAACTATGGCTACACCTTC. The full variable domain, with the rest looked up from reference TRBV9 and TRBJ1-2, is DSGVTQTPKHLITATGQRVTLRCSPRSGDLSVYWYQQSLDQGLQFLIQYYNGEERAKGNILERFSAQQFPDLHSELNLSSLELGDSALYFCASSVEDWGDPNYGYTFGSGTRLTVV.

A note on this clonotype: A read error may produce the germline difference seen at one junction end. The CDR3 nucleotides are TGTGCCAGTAGGATAGCGGGAGGGGAGACCCAGTACTTC. This sequence encodes CASRIAGGETQYF. V usage is TRBV19 and J usage is TRBJ2-5, with 11 bases fitting TRBD2. CDR1 and CDR2 (germline): LNHDA, SQIVND (reference sequence). This CDR3 contains 13 residues.

This clonotype was counted ten times or more. V gene TRBV14 combines with J gene TRBJ1-5; D is ambiguous. V lost 1 base to trimming and J lost 5 bases, with 6 bases between them. There are 13 residues in the CDR3. The germline CDR1 and CDR2 sequences are SGHDN and FVKESK. Here the CDR3 reads CASSQGIHQPQHF. The CDR3 bases are TGTGCCAGCAGCCAAGGCATCCATCAGCCCCAGCATTTT.

There are many counts of this clonotype. V usage is TRBV10-3 and J usage is TRBJ1-2, with TRBD1 identical over 7 bases. The CDR3 covers 16 residues. Looked up from germline, CDR1 is ENHRY and CDR2 is SYGVKD. V shed 3 bases and J 1 base; nucleotides not matched to a gene: 8. CDR3 residues: CAISDTDREFNYGYTF. The CDR3 DNA is TGTGCCATCAGTGATACCGACAGGGAATTTAACTATGGCTACACCTTC.

The chain has TRBV25-1 and TRBJ2-7; D gene unclear. The CDR3 is 11 residues long. V lost 9 bases, J lost 2 bases, and 8 bases lay in between. In germline, CDR1 is MGHDK, CDR2 SYGVNS. CDR3 nucleotide sequence: TGTGCCAGGGACGAAACCTACGAGCAGTACTTC. Its translation is CARDETYEQYF.

As to this clonotype: One junction end disagrees with the germline gene, perhaps due to a read error. The rearrangement joins TRBV7-3 to TRBJ2-6; 10 bases line up with TRBD2. The CDR3 is 16 amino acids. CDR1 SGHTA and CDR2 FQGTGA come from the germline V gene. The CDR3 DNA reads TGTGCCAGCAGCTCTAGCGGGAGTGCTGGGGCCAACGTCCTAACTTTC. Its translation: CASSSSGSAGANVLTF.

The CDR3 is CASSTGTGALNTEAFF. In nucleotides, the CDR3 is TGTGCCAGCAGCACCGGGACAGGGGCCCTGAACACTGAAGCTTTCTTT. This chain uses TRBV7-9 with TRBJ1-1, with 10 bases aligning to TRBD1. CDR3 length: 16 residues. V trimming: 5 bases; J trimming: 0 bases; junction bases outside the gene matches: 6. Germline V gene lookup returns CDR1 SEHNR and CDR2 FQNEAQ (reference sequence).

Only a few counts were recorded for this clonotype. This sequence joins TRBV20-1 and TRBJ2-7, with 8 nucleotides matching TRBD1. V lost 3 bases, J lost 0 bases, and 7 bases stayed unmatched. Germline V gene lookup returns CDR1 DFQATT and CDR2 SNEGSKA (reference sequence). This CDR3 region has 15 residues. The CDR3 DNA reads TGCAGTGCTAGTCGCCGACAGGGGAGCTCCTACGAGCAGTACTTC. Translated, it gives CSASRRQGSSYEQYF.

Turning to this clonotype: This clone may be a read error of a much larger clone one base away. CDR3 bases: TGTGCCAGCAGCACGGGACTAGCGGGCCGTCCGGGGACCCAGTACTTC. It translates to CASSTGLAGRPGTQYF. This chain connects TRBV11-1 to TRBJ2-5, with 12 bases matching TRBD2. The germline V gene has CDR1 SGHAT and CDR2 FQDESV (reference sequence). Unmatched junction bases numbered 11, after V lost 5 bases and J lost 7 bases. There are 16 residues in the CDR3.

To note about this clonotype: The limits of the CDR3 on the DNA are not certain, so only TCRdb's listed CDR3 is given. This chain joins TRBV11-1 and TRBJ2-7; the D call TRBD2 from the table was never checked on the DNA. Ends included, the CDR3 has 20 residues. Germline CDR1 SGHAT, CDR2 FQDESV (reference sequence). CDR3 loop: CDSSFYICSARMGRFREQYF.

The rearrangement joins TRBV9 to TRBJ2-7; 9 bases are shared with TRBD1. Germline-derived CDR1 and CDR2 are SGDLS and YYNGEE. The CDR3 has 12 amino acids. CDR3 nucleotides: TGTGCTCCCCCGGGACAGGGCTACGAGCAGTACTTC. Protein: CAPPGQGYEQYF.

The gene calls are TRBV7-2 and TRBJ2-7, with D perhaps assigned TRBD1 or TRBD2 (5 bases each). The CDR3 contains 12 residues. Deletions cut 8 bases from V and 2 bases from J, with 10 bases between. Germline V gene data show CDR1 as SGHTA and CDR2 as FQGNSA. The CDR3 nucleotides read TGTGCCAGCCGGGACGCGGCCTACGAGCAGTACTTC. Its protein is CASRDAAYEQYF.

J is TRBJ1-1 and V is TRBV7-8, with TRBD1 identical over 10 bases. V dropped 5 bases and J dropped 6; count of bases not matched to a gene: 12. CDR3 length: 16 amino acids. Germline assignment: CDR1 SGHVS and CDR2 FQNEAQ. For the CDR3, the DNA is TGTGCCAGCAGCCCGTATCCTTCGACAGGGGGCCCTGAAGCTTTCTTT. It specifies CASSPYPSTGGPEAFF.